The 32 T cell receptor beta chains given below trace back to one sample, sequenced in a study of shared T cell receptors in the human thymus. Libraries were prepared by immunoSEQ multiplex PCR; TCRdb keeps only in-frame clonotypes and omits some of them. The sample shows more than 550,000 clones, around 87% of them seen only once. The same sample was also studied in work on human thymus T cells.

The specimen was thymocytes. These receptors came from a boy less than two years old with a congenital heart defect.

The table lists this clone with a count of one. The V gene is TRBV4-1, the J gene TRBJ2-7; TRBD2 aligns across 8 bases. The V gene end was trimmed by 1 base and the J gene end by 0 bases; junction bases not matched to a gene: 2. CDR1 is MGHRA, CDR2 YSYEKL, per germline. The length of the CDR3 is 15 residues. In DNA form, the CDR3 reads TGCGCCAGCAGCCAAGTAGCGGGGAGCTCCTACGAGCAGTACTTC. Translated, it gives CASSQVAGSSYEQYF.

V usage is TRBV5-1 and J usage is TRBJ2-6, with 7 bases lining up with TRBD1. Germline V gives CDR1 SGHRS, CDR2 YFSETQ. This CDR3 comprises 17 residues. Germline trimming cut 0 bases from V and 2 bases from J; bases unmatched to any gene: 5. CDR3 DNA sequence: TGCGCCAGCAGCTTGGACAGGGGTAGCACTGGGGCCAACGTCCTGACTTTC. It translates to CASSLDRGSTGANVLTF.

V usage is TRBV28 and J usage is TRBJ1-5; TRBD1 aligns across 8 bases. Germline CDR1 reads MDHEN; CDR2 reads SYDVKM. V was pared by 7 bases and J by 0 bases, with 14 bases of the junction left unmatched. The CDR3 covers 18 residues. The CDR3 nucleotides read TGTGCCAGCAAGCCTCCGGGACAGGCCCCTTATAGCAATCAGCCCCAGCATTTT. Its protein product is CASKPPGQAPYSNQPQHF.

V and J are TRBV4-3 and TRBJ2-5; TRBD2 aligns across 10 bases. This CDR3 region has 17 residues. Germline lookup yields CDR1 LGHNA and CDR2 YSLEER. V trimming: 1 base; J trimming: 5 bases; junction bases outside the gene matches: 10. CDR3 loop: CASSQGASGGLGETQYF. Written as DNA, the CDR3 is TGCGCCAGCAGCCAAGGGGCTAGCGGGGGCCTTGGGGAGACCCAGTACTTC.

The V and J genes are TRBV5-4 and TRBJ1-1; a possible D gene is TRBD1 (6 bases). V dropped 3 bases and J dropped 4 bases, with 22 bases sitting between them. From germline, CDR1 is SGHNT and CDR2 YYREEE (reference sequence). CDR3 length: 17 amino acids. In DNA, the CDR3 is TGTGCCAGCAGCTACACCAAACCGTTAGACAGGTTCACTGAAGCTTTCTTT. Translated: CASSYTKPLDRFTEAFF.

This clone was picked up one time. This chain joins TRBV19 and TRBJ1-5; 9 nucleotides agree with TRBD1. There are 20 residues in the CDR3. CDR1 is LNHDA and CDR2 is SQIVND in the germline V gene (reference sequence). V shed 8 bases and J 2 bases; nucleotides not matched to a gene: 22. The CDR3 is CASHVKAKQGAQVCNQPQHF. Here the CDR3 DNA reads TGTGCCAGTCACGTTAAAGCCAAACAGGGGGCTCAGGTATGCAATCAGCCCCAGCATTTT.

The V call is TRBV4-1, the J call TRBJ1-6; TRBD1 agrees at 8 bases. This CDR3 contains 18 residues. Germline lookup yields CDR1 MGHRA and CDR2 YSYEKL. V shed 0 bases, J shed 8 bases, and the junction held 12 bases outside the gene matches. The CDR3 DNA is TGCGCCAGCAGCCAAGATAGATCTTCGACAGGGGATGATTCACCCCTCCACTTT. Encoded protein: CASSQDRSSTGDDSPLHF.

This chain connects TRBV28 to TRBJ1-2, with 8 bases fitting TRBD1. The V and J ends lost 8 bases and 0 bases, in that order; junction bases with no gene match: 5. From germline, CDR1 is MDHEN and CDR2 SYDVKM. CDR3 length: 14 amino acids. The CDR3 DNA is TGTGCCAGCTGGACAGGGAAAGCTAACTATGGCTACACCTTC. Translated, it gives CASWTGKANYGYTF.

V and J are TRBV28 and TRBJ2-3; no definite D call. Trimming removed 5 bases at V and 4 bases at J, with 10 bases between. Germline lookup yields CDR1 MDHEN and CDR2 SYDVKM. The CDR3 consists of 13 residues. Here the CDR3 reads CASSAQTADTQYF. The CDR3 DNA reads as TGTGCCAGCAGTGCCCAGACTGCAGATACGCAGTATTTT.

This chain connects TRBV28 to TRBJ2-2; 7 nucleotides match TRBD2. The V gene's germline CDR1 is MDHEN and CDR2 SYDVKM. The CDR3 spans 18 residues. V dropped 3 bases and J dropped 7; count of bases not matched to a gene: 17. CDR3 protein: CASSFHSSAGVMVGELFF. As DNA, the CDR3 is TGTGCCAGCAGTTTTCATTCGTCGGCGGGAGTTATGGTCGGGGAGCTGTTTTTT.

The CDR3 DNA reads TGTGCCAGCAGTGAAAGAACCGGGACAGGGAATGAAAAACTGTTTTTT. This encodes CASSERTGTGNEKLFF. This chain uses TRBV6-1 with TRBJ1-4; the match to TRBD1 covers 9 bases. This CDR3 has 16 residues. V lost 2 bases, J lost 5 bases, and 6 bases stayed unmatched. Germline V gene sequence: CDR1 MNHNS, CDR2 SASEGT.

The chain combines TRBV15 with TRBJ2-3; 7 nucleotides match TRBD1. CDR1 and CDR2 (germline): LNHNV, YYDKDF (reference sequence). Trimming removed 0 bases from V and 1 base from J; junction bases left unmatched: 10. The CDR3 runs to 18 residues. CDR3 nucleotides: TGTGCCACCAGCAGAGATCAGGGGGAGCGGTTGGGCACAGATACGCAGTATTTT. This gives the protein CATSRDQGERLGTDTQYF.

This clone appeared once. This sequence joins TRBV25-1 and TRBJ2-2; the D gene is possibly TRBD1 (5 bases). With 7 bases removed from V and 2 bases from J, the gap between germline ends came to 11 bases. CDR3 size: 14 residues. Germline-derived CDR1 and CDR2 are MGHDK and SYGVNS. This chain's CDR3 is CASKGRANTGELFF. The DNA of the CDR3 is TGTGCCAGCAAGGGCAGGGCTAACACCGGGGAGCTGTTTTTT.

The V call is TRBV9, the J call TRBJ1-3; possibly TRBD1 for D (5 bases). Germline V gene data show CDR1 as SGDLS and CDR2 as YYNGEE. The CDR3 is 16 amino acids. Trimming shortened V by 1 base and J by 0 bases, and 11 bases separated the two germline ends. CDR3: CASSVRGLNSGNTIYF. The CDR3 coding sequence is TGTGCCAGCAGCGTAAGGGGACTCAACTCTGGAAACACCATATATTTT.

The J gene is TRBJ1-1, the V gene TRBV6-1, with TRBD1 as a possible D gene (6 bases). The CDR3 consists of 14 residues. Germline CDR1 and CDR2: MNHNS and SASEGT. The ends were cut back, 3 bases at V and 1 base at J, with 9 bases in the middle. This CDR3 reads CASSDRQENTEAFF. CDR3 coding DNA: TGTGCCAGCAGTGATCGACAGGAGAACACTGAAGCTTTCTTT.

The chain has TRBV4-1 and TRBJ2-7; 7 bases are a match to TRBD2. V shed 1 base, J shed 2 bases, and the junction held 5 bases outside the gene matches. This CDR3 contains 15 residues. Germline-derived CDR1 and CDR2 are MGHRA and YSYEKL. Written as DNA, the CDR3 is TGCGCCAGCAGCCAAGCGGGGGGTGATACCTACGAGCAGTACTTC. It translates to CASSQAGGDTYEQYF.

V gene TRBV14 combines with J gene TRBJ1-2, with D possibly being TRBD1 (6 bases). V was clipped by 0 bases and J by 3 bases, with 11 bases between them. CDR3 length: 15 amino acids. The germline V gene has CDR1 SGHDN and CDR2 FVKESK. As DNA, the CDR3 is TGTGCCAGCAGCCAAGAAGGGGGAGAAGACTATGGCTACACCTTC. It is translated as CASSQEGGEDYGYTF. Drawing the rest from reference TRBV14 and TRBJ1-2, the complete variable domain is EAGVTQFPSHSVIEKGQTVTLRCDPISGHDNLYWYRRVMGKEIKFLLHFVKESKQDESGMPNNRFLAERTGGTYSTLKVQPAELEDSGVYFCASSQEGGEDYGYTFGSGTRLTVV.

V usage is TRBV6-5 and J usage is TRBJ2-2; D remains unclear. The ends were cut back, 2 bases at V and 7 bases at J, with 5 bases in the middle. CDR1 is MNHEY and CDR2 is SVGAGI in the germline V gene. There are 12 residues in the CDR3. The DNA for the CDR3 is TGTGCCAGCAGTTACCCGGGCGGGGAGCTGTTTTTT. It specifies CASSYPGGELFF.

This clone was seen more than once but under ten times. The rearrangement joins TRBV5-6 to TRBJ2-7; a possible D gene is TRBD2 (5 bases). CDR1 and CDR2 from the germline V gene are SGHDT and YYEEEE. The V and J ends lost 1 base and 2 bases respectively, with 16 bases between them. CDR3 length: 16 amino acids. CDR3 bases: TGTGCCAGCAGCTTGAGGTCTTGGGAGACGACCTACGAGCAGTACTTC. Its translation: CASSLRSWETTYEQYF.

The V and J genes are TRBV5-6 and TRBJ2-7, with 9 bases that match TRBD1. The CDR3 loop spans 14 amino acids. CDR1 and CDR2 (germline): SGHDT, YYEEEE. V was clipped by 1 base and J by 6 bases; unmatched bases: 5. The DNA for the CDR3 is TGTGCCAGCAGCTTGCCGGGACAGGGAGGCGAGCAGTACTTC. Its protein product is CASSLPGQGGEQYF.

The CDR3 nucleotides read TGTGCCAGCTCACCATTTCTCAGGGGTACTGAAGCTTTCTTT. This encodes CASSPFLRGTEAFF. The genes are TRBV18 and TRBJ1-1, with D possibly being TRBD1 (6 bases). V lost 2 bases to trimming and J lost 5 bases, with 12 bases between them. Looked up from germline, CDR1 is KGHSH and CDR2 is LQKENI. This CDR3 is built from 14 residues.

In DNA form, the CDR3 reads TGTGCCAGCAGTGAAGGACAAACGGGAGGGGCAGTCTCGCAGCCCCAGCATTTT. Its protein product is CASSEGQTGGAVSQPQHF. The chain carries TRBV2 and TRBJ1-5, with D perhaps matching TRBD1 (5 bases). The germline V gene encodes CDR1 SNHLY and CDR2 FYNNEI. V lost 1 base and J lost 7, with 23 bases in between. CDR3 length: 18 residues.

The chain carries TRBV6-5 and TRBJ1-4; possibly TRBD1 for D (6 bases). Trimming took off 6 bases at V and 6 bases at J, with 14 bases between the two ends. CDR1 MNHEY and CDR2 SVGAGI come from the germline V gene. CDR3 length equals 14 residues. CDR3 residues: CASSQQGWDEKLFF. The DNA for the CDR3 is TGTGCCAGCAGCCAACAGGGTTGGGATGAAAAACTGTTTTTT.

This CDR3 reads CASSIPQAGGYTF. As DNA, the CDR3 is TGTGCCAGTAGTATACCTCAGGCCGGTGGCTACACCTTC. V gene TRBV19 combines with J gene TRBJ1-2; D not resolved. The CDR3 loop spans 13 amino acids. From germline, CDR1 is LNHDA and CDR2 SQIVND (reference sequence). The V gene lost 2 bases and the J gene lost 7 bases, with 11 bases spanning the gap.

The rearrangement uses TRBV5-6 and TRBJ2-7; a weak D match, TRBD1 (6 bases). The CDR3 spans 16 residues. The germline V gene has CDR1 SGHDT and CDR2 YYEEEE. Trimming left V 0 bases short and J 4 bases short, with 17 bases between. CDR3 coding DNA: TGTGCCAGCAGCTTGGTAGCCTGGACAGAGATTTACGAGCAGTACTTC. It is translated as CASSLVAWTEIYEQYF.

The CDR3 nucleotides read TGCGCCAGCAGCTTAACCCCCCAGACAGGGTTCGGTGAAAAACTGTTTTTT. As protein: CASSLTPQTGFGEKLFF. The genes are TRBV5-1 and TRBJ1-4; 7 nucleotides agree with TRBD1. The CDR3 has 17 residues. In germline, CDR1 is SGHRS, CDR2 YFSETQ. Trimming removed 2 bases from V and 7 bases from J; junction bases left unmatched: 14.

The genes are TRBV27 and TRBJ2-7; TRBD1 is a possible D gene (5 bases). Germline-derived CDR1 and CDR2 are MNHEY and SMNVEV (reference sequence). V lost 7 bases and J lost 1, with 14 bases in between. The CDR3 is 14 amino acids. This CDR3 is CASTTGESSYEQYF. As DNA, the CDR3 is TGTGCCAGCACTACAGGCGAAAGTTCCTACGAGCAGTACTTC.

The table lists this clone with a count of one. CDR3 loop: CASGLAWAVGSYNEQFF. CDR3 sequence (DNA): TGTGCTAGTGGTTTGGCCTGGGCCGTTGGCTCCTACAATGAGCAGTTCTTC. The chain employs TRBV12-5 and TRBJ2-1; D is unclear. The CDR3 is made up of 17 amino acids. V lost 1 base, J lost 0 bases, and 13 bases lay in between. Germline V lookup: CDR1 LGHNT, CDR2 FRNRAP.

This chain's CDR3 is CASSQGVETQYF. The CDR3 coding sequence is TGTGCCAGCAGTCAGGGGGTTGAGACCCAGTACTTC. This chain joins TRBV6-5 and TRBJ2-5, with 7 nucleotides matching TRBD1. The CDR3 spans 12 residues. The germline V gene has CDR1 MNHEY and CDR2 SVGAGI. V lost 5 bases to trimming and J lost 5 bases; unmatched junction nucleotides: 2.

The CDR3 sequence is CASGLVPLTGGDEQFF. CDR3 nucleotides: TGTGCTAGTGGTTTGGTTCCCCTTACAGGGGGCGATGAGCAGTTCTTC. J is TRBJ2-1 and V is TRBV12-5, with 9 positions matching TRBD1. CDR3 size: 16 residues. Germline V CDR1 and CDR2: LGHNT, FRNRAP. V lost 0 bases, J lost 8 bases, and 8 bases stayed unmatched.

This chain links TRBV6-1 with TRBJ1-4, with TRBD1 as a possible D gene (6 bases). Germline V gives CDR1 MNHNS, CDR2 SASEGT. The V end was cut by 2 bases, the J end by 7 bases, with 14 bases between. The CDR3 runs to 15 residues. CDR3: CASSESGGLGEKLFF. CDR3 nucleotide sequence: TGTGCCAGCAGTGAAAGCGGGGGGCTGGGTGAAAAACTGTTTTTT.

The CDR3 nucleotides are TGTGCCAGCAGTCACCGGGACAGGGGGCAGGAGGCTTACGAGCAGTACTTC. Its translation: CASSHRDRGQEAYEQYF. The chain couples TRBV28 to TRBJ2-7, with 12 bases matching TRBD1. V lost 5 bases to trimming and J lost 4 bases; unmatched junction nucleotides: 12. The CDR3 is 17 amino acids. CDR1 and CDR2 (germline): MDHEN, SYDVKM.